This T cell receptor (beta chain) is from a study of blood T cell repertoires in COVID-19. Study as a whole: Sources were T cells, B-cell-depleted T cells, or PBMCs; the material itself was cDNA or gDNA.

Germline-derived CDR1 and CDR2 are SGHRS and YFSETQ. CDR3 length: 15 amino acids. The V and J ends lost 0 bases and 2 bases respectively, with 11 bases between them. The data were produced by immunoSEQ multiplex PCR, yet TCRdb's version contains in-frame clones alone and is incomplete. The repertoire includes about 140,000 clones, roughly 88% of them detected once, and roughly a tenth sits in the top ten. The chain couples TRBV5-1 to TRBJ1-2; no firm D call. The specimen was peripheral blood. This sequence originates from a man aged 55 to 70 with active or convalescent COVID-19. The CDR3 reads CASSLGLQSNYGYTF. DNA for the CDR3: TGCGCCAGCAGCTTGGGTTTACAGTCGAACTATGGCTACACCTTC. Combining the CDR3 with reference TRBV5-1 and TRBJ1-2 gives the whole variable domain KAGVTQTPRYLIKTRGQQVTLSCSPISGHRSVSWYQQTPGQGLQFLFEYFSETQRNKGNFPGRFSGRQFSNSRSEMNVSTLELGDSALYLCASSLGLQSNYGYTFGSGTRLTVV.